The 14 T cell receptor beta chains below come from one sample, sequenced in a study of CD8 T cells in Susac syndrome. Reverse transcription of roughly 0.45 to 1 ug RNA was performed with random hexamers. TCRdb called the immunoSEQ multiplex PCR reads again in MiXCR, with one record for every CDR3 protein. Here the sample spans 120,000 or so distinct CDR3 sequences, over 90% being singletons. The sample consisted of CD4+ T cells from PBMCs. The receptors were sampled from a human donor in good health.

The chain combines TRBV2 with TRBJ2-2; 9 nucleotides align to TRBD1. CDR1 and CDR2 (germline): SNHLY, FYNNEI. This CDR3 has 15 residues. V lost 6 bases to trimming and J lost 1 base; unmatched junction nucleotides: 3. CDR3 loop: CASRRQGVNTGELFF. CDR3 in DNA: TGTGCCAGCAGGCGACAGGGGGTGAACACCGGGGAGCTGTTTTTT.

V gene TRBV5-1 combines with J gene TRBJ2-1; 9 positions match TRBD2. CDR3 length equals 16 residues. Trimming removed 0 bases from V and 8 bases from J; junction bases left unmatched: 9. The germline gives CDR1 SGHRS, CDR2 YFSETQ. In DNA, the CDR3 is TGCGCCAGCAGCTTGGAAGGCGGGAGGGCCGGGGATGAGCAGTTCTTC. It encodes CASSLEGGRAGDEQFF.

This sequence joins TRBV29-1 and TRBJ2-3; 8 positions match TRBD2. Germline assignment: CDR1 SQVTM and CDR2 ANQGSEA. The CDR3 spans 15 residues. J lost 0 bases, V lost 4 bases, and 6 bases had no gene match. Written as DNA, the CDR3 is TGCAGCGTTGTAATCGGGAGGGGTAGCACAGATACGCAGTATTTT. It specifies CSVVIGRGSTDTQYF.

The rearrangement joins TRBV5-1 to TRBJ1-2, with a tentative D call TRBD1 (5 bases). Germline loops: CDR1 SGHRS, CDR2 YFSETQ. V lost 4 bases, J lost 8 bases, and 12 bases lay in between. This CDR3 contains 12 residues. The CDR3 DNA follows: TGCGCCAGCAGCGCCCAGGGTAAGGGCTACACCTTC. This sequence encodes CASSAQGKGYTF.

V gene TRBV6-1 combines with J gene TRBJ1-2, with TRBD1 identical over 8 bases. Looked up from germline, CDR1 is MNHNS and CDR2 is SASEGT. V dropped 4 bases and J dropped 4; count of bases not matched to a gene: 2. The CDR3 sequence is 13 residues long. CDR3: CASSAGQVYGYTF. The DNA of the CDR3 is TGTGCCAGCAGTGCGGGACAGGTCTATGGCTACACCTTC.

V and J are TRBV30 and TRBJ2-1; 14 bases align to TRBD2. Germline V gene lookup returns CDR1 GTSNPN and CDR2 SVGIG (reference sequence). This CDR3 comprises 15 residues. V dropped 3 bases and J dropped 5; count of bases not matched to a gene: 3. The CDR3 nucleotides are TGTGCCTGGAGAAAGGGACTAGCGGGAGACAATGAGCAGTTCTTC. This gives the protein CAWRKGLAGDNEQFF.

The chain uses TRBV19 and TRBJ2-7; TRBD2 might be the D (6 bases). The germline CDR1 and CDR2 sequences are LNHDA and SQIVND (reference sequence). Trimming removed 6 bases from V and 2 bases from J, with 17 bases in between. The CDR3 is 15 residues long. CDR3 DNA sequence: TGTGCCAGTAGAGAAACTAGCCCGGGAACCTACGAGCAGTACTTC. It translates to CASRETSPGTYEQYF.

The rearrangement links TRBV10-3 to TRBJ2-7, with TRBD2 identical over 8 bases. This CDR3 has 14 residues. V lost 6 bases to trimming and J lost 3 bases; unmatched junction nucleotides: 7. The germline gives CDR1 ENHRY, CDR2 SYGVKD. The CDR3 spells CAIRGGAGVYEQYF. CDR3 nucleotides: TGTGCCATCAGAGGGGGAGCGGGAGTCTACGAGCAGTACTTC.

This chain joins TRBV3-1 and TRBJ1-5; D gene ambiguous. CDR3 length: 13 amino acids. CDR1 is LGHDT, CDR2 YNNKEL, per germline (reference sequence). Trimming shortened V by 5 bases and J by 9 bases, and 14 bases separated the two germline ends. CDR3 in DNA: TGTGCCAGCAGCTCCTCGACCGGGCGGCCCCAGCATTTT. Translated: CASSSSTGRPQHF.

The chain links TRBV29-1 to TRBJ2-3; D may be TRBD2 (6 bases). The CDR3 length is 15 residues. V lost 6 bases and J 4 bases, leaving 20 bases between the germline ends. Germline CDR1 and CDR2: SQVTM and ANQGSEA. The chain's CDR3 is CSVGDSPTPADTQYF. The CDR3 coding sequence is TGCAGCGTGGGGGACTCTCCTACTCCCGCAGATACGCAGTATTTT.

The V gene is TRBV5-1, the J gene TRBJ2-7, with D hard to call. V lost 0 bases and J lost 3, with 7 bases in between. This CDR3 comprises 13 residues. Germline V gives CDR1 SGHRS, CDR2 YFSETQ. The CDR3 DNA reads as TGCGCCAGCAGCTTGGGACCAAACTACGAGCAGTACTTC. Residues: CASSLGPNYEQYF. The complete variable domain, with remaining parts taken from reference TRBV5-1 and TRBJ2-7, reads KAGVTQTPRYLIKTRGQQVTLSCSPISGHRSVSWYQQTPGQGLQFLFEYFSETQRNKGNFPGRFSGRQFSNSRSEMNVSTLELGDSALYLCASSLGPNYEQYFGPGTRLTVT.

This chain joins TRBV5-6 and TRBJ2-3, with TRBD1 as a possible D gene (5 bases). This CDR3 is 15 amino acids long. V lost 3 bases and J lost 3, with 14 bases in between. Germline loops: CDR1 SGHDT, CDR2 YYEEEE. CDR3: CASSWVTQGTDTQYF. Written as DNA, the CDR3 is TGTGCCAGCAGCTGGGTGACTCAGGGTACAGATACGCAGTATTTT.

V is TRBV7-2 and J is TRBJ1-3; the D is unclear. The CDR3 is 14 residues long. The germline CDR1 and CDR2 sequences are SGHTA and FQGNSA. The V gene lost 1 base and the J gene lost 0 bases, with 4 bases spanning the gap. In nucleotides, the CDR3 is TGTGCCAGCAGCTTAGAAAGCTCTGGAAACACCATATATTTT. It encodes CASSLESSGNTIYF.

The genes are TRBV28 and TRBJ2-1; 8 positions agree with TRBD2. J lost 9 bases, V lost 4 bases, and 20 bases had no gene match. CDR1 is MDHEN, CDR2 SYDVKM, per germline. The CDR3 consists of 18 residues. The CDR3 DNA is TGTGCCAGCAGTTCCCTACCAGGAACCAGCGGGAGACCGTTTGAGCAGTTCTTC. It translates to CASSSLPGTSGRPFEQFF.